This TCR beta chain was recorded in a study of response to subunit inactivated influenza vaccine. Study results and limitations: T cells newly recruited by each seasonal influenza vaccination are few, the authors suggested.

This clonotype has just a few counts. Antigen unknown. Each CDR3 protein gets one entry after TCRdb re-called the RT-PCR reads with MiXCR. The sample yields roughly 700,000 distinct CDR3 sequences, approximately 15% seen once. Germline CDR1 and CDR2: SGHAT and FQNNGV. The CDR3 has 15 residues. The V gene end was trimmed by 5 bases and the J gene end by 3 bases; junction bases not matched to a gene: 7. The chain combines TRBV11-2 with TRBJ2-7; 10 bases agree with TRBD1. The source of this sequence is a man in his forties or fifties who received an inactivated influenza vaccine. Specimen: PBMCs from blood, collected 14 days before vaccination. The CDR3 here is CASSRDRGRGYEQYF. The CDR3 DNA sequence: TGTGCCAGCAGCCGGGACAGGGGACGAGGCTACGAGCAGTACTTC.